This T cell receptor (beta chain) originates from a study of cytomegalovirus exposure and HLA in healthy donors. Points from the study as a whole: Later analysis suggested most CMV-associated TCR beta chains were HLA-restricted.

With 60 Vbeta and 13 Jbeta primers, the PCR was carried out. TCRdb keeps only in-frame clones here, not all; method: immunoSEQ multiplex PCR. The sample carries around 180,000 clones, roughly 78% recorded once. Trimming removed 6 bases at V and 3 bases at J, with 11 bases between. Per the germline V gene, CDR1 is MNHEY and CDR2 is SVGAGI. CDR3 length: 14 amino acids. About this clone itself: Its cognate antigen is unknown.

This rearrangement joins TRBV6-5 to TRBJ2-2; D perhaps matches TRBD1 (6 bases). The receptor was isolated from a woman aged 40 to 50 in good health and CMV-seronegative. Sample: PBMCs. The chain's CDR3 is CASRQGRDTGELFF. For the CDR3, the DNA is TGTGCCAGCAGACAGGGTAGGGACACCGGGGAGCTGTTTTTT.